This T cell receptor (beta chain) was found in a study of blood T cell repertoires in COVID-19. In the study overall: Collection of acute and convalescent COVID-19 samples took place in the United States, Italy and Spain.

This table comes from immunoSEQ multiplex PCR, and its TCRdb copy is limited to in-frame clones, with some not included. The sample shows 18,000 or so clones, roughly 87% of them seen only once. This CDR3 comprises 14 residues. The V gene end was trimmed by 5 bases and the J gene end by 3 bases; junction bases not matched to a gene: 4. The germline CDR1 and CDR2 sequences are SEHNR and FQNEAQ (reference sequence). The J gene is TRBJ1-5, the V gene TRBV7-9; the match to TRBD1 covers 7 bases. The material sequenced was peripheral blood. This receptor was identified in a man aged 55-75 years with active COVID-19. CDR3: CASSEDRANQPQHF. In DNA, the CDR3 is TGTGCCAGCAGCGAAGACAGGGCCAATCAGCCCCAGCATTTT.